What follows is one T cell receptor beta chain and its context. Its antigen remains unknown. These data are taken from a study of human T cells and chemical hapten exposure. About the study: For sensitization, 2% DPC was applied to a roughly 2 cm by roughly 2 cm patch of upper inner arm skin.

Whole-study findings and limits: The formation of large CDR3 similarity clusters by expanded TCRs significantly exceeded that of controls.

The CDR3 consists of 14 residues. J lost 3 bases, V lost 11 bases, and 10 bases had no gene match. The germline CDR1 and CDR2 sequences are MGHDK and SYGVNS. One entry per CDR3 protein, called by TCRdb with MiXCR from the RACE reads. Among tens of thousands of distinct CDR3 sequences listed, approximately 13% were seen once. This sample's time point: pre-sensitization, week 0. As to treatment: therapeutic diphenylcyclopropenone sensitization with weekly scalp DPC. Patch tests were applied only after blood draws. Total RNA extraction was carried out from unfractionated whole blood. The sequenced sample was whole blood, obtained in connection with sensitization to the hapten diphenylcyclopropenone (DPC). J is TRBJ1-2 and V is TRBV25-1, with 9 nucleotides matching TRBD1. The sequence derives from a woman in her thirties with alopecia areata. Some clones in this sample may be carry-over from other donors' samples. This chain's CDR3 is CAQGRDRVDYGYTF. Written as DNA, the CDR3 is TGTGCCCAGGGGCGGGACAGGGTGGACTATGGCTACACCTTC.